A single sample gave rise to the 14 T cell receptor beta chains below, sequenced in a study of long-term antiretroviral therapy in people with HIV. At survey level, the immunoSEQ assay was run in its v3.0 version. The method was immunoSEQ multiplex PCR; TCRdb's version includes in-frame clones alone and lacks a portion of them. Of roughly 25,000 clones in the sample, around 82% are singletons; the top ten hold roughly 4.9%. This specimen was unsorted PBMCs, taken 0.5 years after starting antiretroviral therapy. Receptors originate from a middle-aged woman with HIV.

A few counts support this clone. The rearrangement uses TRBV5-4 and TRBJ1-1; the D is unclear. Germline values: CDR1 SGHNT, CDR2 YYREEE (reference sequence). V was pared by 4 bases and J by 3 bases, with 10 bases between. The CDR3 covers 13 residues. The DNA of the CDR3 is TGTGCCAGCAGCCGAAGGAAGGACACTGAAGCTTTCTTT. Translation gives CASSRRKDTEAFF. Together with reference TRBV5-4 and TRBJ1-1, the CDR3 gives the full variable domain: ETGVTQSPTHLIKTRGQQVTLRCSSQSGHNTVSWYQQALGQGPQFIFQYYREEENGRGNFPPRFSGLQFPNYSSELNVNALELDDSALYLCASSRRKDTEAFFGQGTRLTVV.

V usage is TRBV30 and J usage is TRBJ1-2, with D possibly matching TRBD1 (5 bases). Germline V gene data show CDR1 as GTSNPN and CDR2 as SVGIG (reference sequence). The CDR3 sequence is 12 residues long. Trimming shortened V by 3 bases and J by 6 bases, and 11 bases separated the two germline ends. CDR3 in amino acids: CAWRPRTNGYTF. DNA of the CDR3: TGTGCCTGGAGACCGAGGACAAATGGCTACACCTTC.

This chain's CDR3 is CASSLATGAYNEQFF. The CDR3 DNA reads TGTGCCAGCAGCTTGGCTACAGGGGCCTACAATGAGCAGTTCTTC. J is TRBJ2-1 and V is TRBV5-4, with 7 positions matching TRBD1. The germline V gene has CDR1 SGHNT and CDR2 YYREEE (reference sequence). Trimming removed 0 bases from V and 2 bases from J; junction bases left unmatched: 2. This CDR3 comprises 15 residues.

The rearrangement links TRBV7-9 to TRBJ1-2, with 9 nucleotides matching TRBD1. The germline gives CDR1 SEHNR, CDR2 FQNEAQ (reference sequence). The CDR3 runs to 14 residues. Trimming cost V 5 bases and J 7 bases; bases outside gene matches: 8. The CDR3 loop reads CASSPGTGSGGYTF. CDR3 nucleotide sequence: TGTGCCAGCAGCCCCGGGACAGGGTCTGGTGGCTACACCTTC.

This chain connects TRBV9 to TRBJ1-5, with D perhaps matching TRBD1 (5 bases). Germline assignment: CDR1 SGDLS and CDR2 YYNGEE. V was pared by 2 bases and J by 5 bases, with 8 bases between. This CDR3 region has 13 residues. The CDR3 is CASSVDSDQPQHF. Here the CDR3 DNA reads TGTGCCAGCAGCGTCGACAGCGATCAGCCCCAGCATTTT.

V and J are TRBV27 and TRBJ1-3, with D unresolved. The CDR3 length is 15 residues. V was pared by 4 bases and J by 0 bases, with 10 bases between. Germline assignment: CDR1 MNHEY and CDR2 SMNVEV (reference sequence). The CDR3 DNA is TGTGCCAGCAGTTCTTTGCCGATCTCTGGAAACACCATATATTTT. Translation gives CASSSLPISGNTIYF.

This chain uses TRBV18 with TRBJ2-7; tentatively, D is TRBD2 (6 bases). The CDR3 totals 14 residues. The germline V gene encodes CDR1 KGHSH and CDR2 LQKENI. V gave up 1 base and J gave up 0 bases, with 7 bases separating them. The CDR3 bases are TGTGCCAGCTCACCACGGCGGGACTCCTACGAGCAGTACTTC. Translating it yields CASSPRRDSYEQYF.

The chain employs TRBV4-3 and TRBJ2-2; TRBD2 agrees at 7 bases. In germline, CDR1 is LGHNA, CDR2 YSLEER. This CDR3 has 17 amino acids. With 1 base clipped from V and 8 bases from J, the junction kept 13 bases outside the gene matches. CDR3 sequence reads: CASSQAQTSAGEGELFF. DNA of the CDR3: TGCGCCAGCAGCCAAGCCCAAACGTCGGCGGGGGAGGGGGAGCTGTTTTTT.

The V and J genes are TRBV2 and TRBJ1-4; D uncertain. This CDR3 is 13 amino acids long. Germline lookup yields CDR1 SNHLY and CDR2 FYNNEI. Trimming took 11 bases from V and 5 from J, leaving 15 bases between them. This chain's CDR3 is CAGRTGPNEKLFF. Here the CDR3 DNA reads TGTGCCGGACGAACCGGGCCGAATGAAAAACTGTTTTTT.

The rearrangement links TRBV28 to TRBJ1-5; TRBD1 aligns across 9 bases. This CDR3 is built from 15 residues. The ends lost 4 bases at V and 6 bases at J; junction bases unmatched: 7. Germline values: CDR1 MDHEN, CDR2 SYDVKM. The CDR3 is CASSYSRDRAQPQHF. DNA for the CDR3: TGTGCCAGCAGTTACTCCCGGGACAGGGCTCAGCCCCAGCATTTT.

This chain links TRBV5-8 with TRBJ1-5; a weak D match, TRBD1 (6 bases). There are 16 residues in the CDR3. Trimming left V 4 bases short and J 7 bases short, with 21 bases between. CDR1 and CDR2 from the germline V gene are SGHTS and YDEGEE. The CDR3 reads CASSRGVHQGGQPQHF. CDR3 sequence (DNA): TGTGCCAGCAGCCGCGGAGTCCATCAAGGGGGACAGCCCCAGCATTTT.

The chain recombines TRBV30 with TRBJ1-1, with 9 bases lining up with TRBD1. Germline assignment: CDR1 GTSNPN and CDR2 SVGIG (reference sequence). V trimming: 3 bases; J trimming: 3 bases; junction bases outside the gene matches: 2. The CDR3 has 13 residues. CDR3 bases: TGTGCCTGGAGGGGACAGGGAGACACTGAAGCTTTCTTT. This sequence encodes CAWRGQGDTEAFF.

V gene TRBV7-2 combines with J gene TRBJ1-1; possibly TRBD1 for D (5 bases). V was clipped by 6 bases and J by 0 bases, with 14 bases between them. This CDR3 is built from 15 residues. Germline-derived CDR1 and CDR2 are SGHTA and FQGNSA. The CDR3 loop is CASRLNDRLNTEAFF. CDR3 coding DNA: TGTGCCAGCAGGCTAAACGACAGATTGAACACTGAAGCTTTCTTT.

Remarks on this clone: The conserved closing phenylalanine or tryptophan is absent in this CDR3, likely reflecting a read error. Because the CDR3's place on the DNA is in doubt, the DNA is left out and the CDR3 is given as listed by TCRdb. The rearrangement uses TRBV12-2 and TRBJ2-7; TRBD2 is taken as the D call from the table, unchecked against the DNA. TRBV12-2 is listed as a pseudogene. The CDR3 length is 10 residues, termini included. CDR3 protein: CASRFGGEFN.